The rows below give T cell receptor beta chains drawn from one sample of a study of pediatric ulcerative colitis. Using immunoSEQ multiplex PCR, the repertoire was profiled, and TCRdb retains in-frame clones only, with some absent. This sample has about 64,000 clones, with 86% found just once. The specimen sequenced was blood. Receptor source: a boy between 10 and 17 years old with severe ulcerative colitis. Each CDR3 is given with its conserved first and last residue. D genes are given only for firm matches. Clone size is given for some rows only: seen once, a few or many times, or a class if the clone is expanded.

CDR3aa: CASTPSGVRIGDEQFF
CDR3nt: TGCGCCAGCACGCCTAGCGGAGTGAGGATCGGCGATGAGCAGTTCTTC
abundance: once
d_gene: TRBD2
v_gene: TRBV5-1
j_gene: TRBJ2-1

CDR3aa: CASSEPPGDGYGYTF
CDR3nt: TGTGCCAGCAGTGAACCGCCAGGGGACGGCTATGGCTACACCTTC
abundance: few
d_gene: .
v_gene: TRBV25-1
j_gene: TRBJ1-2

CDR3aa: CASRYLGAGEADTQYF
CDR3nt: TGTGCCAGCCGTTATTTGGGCGCAGGGGAGGCAGATACGCAGTATTTT
abundance: .
d_gene: .
v_gene: TRBV2
j_gene: TRBJ2-3

CDR3aa: CASSEGGETQYF
CDR3nt: TGTGCCAGCAGTGAAGGGGGGGAGACCCAGTACTTC
abundance: .
d_gene: .
v_gene: TRBV2
j_gene: TRBJ2-5

CDR3aa: CATSNGASGSDEQFF
CDR3nt: TGTGCCACCAGCAACGGGGCTAGCGGGAGTGACGAGCAGTTCTTC
abundance: .
d_gene: TRBD2
v_gene: TRBV15
j_gene: TRBJ2-1

CDR3aa: CASSLLAGSAVGELFF
CDR3nt: TGTGCCAGCAGCTTACTAGCGGGCTCCGCGGTCGGGGAGCTGTTTTTT
abundance: .
d_gene: TRBD2
v_gene: TRBV7-9
j_gene: TRBJ2-2

CDR3aa: CASSQGVRGNLDNEQFF
CDR3nt: TGTGCCAGCAGCCAAGGCGTAAGGGGGAATTTAGACAATGAGCAGTTCTTC
abundance: .
d_gene: .
v_gene: TRBV14
j_gene: TRBJ2-1

CDR3aa: CATTSSMEQFF
CDR3nt: TGTGCCACCACCTCGAGTATGGAGCAGTTCTTC
abundance: .
d_gene: .
v_gene: TRBV25-1
j_gene: TRBJ2-1

CDR3aa: CASRGSSTPDKETQYF
CDR3nt: TGTGCCAGCAGGGGTAGTAGCACTCCCGACAAAGAGACCCAGTACTTC
abundance: .
d_gene: .
v_gene: TRBV27
j_gene: TRBJ2-5

CDR3aa: CAWSVGGGTEAFF
CDR3nt: TGTGCCTGGAGTGTAGGAGGGGGTACTGAAGCTTTCTTT
abundance: .
d_gene: .
v_gene: TRBV30
j_gene: TRBJ1-1

CDR3aa: CASSLQASPGETQYF
CDR3nt: TGTGCCAGCAGCTTGCAGGCCAGCCCAGGGGAGACCCAGTACTTC
abundance: .
d_gene: .
v_gene: TRBV5-4
j_gene: TRBJ2-5

CDR3aa: CASSISAGGTEYF
CDR3nt: TGTGCCAGTAGTATCTCGGCGGGAGGTACCGAGTACTTC
abundance: .
d_gene: TRBD2
v_gene: TRBV19
j_gene: TRBJ2-7

CDR3aa: CASSQDFFEGTGGAQGYTF
CDR3nt: TGCGCCAGCAGCCAAGATTTTTTTGAAGGGACAGGGGGCGCGCAGGGCTACACCTTC
abundance: .
d_gene: TRBD1
v_gene: TRBV4-1
j_gene: TRBJ1-2

CDR3aa: CASRSSGRTPQQFF
CDR3nt: TGTGCCAGCAGAAGTAGCGGGAGGACACCTCAGCAGTTCTTC
abundance: .
d_gene: TRBD2
v_gene: TRBV6-5
j_gene: TRBJ2-1

CDR3aa: CASSVTGQLEQYF
CDR3nt: TGTGCCAGCAGTGTTACAGGTCAACTCGAGCAGTACTTC
abundance: .
d_gene: .
v_gene: TRBV2
j_gene: TRBJ2-7

CDR3aa: CASALLAAVSNEQFF
CDR3nt: TGTGCCAGCGCTCTTTTAGCGGCAGTAAGCAATGAGCAGTTCTTC
abundance: once
d_gene: .
v_gene: TRBV14
j_gene: TRBJ2-1

CDR3aa: CASSPPGLNTGELFF
CDR3nt: TGTGCCAGCAGTCCTCCGGGACTTAACACCGGGGAGCTGTTTTTT
abundance: few
d_gene: .
v_gene: TRBV6-5
j_gene: TRBJ2-2

CDR3aa: CASSQIPSGGSYNEQFF
CDR3nt: TGCGCCAGCAGCCAAATCCCTAGCGGGGGCTCCTACAATGAGCAGTTCTTC
abundance: .
d_gene: TRBD2
v_gene: TRBV4-1
j_gene: TRBJ2-1

CDR3aa: CASSVLAGGRADTQYF
CDR3nt: TGTGCCAGCAGTGTCCTAGCGGGGGGCCGGGCAGATACGCAGTATTTT
abundance: .
d_gene: TRBD2
v_gene: TRBV6-1
j_gene: TRBJ2-3

CDR3aa: CASSSPSPRGGIGYTF
CDR3nt: TGTGCCAGCAGTTCCCCCTCCCCCCGGGGCGGGATAGGCTACACCTTC
abundance: .
d_gene: .
v_gene: TRBV28
j_gene: TRBJ1-2

CDR3aa: CASSILAGGNNEQFF
CDR3nt: TGTGCCAGCAGCATACTAGCGGGCGGTAACAATGAGCAGTTCTTC
abundance: .
d_gene: TRBD2
v_gene: TRBV6-5
j_gene: TRBJ2-1

CDR3aa: CASTTGPEQYF
CDR3nt: TGTGCCAGCACCACCGGTCCCGAGCAGTACTTC
abundance: .
d_gene: .
v_gene: TRBV7-6
j_gene: TRBJ2-7

CDR3aa: CASSLAGNTGELFF
CDR3nt: TGTGCCAGCAGCTTAGCTGGGAACACCGGGGAGCTGTTTTTT
abundance: .
d_gene: .
v_gene: TRBV7-9
j_gene: TRBJ2-2

CDR3aa: CASSPRTGENSEAFF
CDR3nt: TGTGCCAGCAGCCCCCGGACAGGGGAAAATTCCGAAGCTTTCTTT
abundance: once
d_gene: TRBD1
v_gene: TRBV11-2
j_gene: TRBJ1-1

CDR3aa: CASSPRIWGYEQYF
CDR3nt: TGTGCCAGCAGCCCAAGGATTTGGGGCTACGAGCAGTACTTC
abundance: .
d_gene: .
v_gene: TRBV5-5
j_gene: TRBJ2-7

CDR3aa: CASSYTAGGDEQYF
CDR3nt: TGTGCCAGCAGCTATACAGCGGGAGGGGACGAGCAGTACTTC
abundance: .
d_gene: TRBD2
v_gene: TRBV5-6
j_gene: TRBJ2-7

CDR3aa: CARSLDTGTAVNYGYTF
CDR3nt: TGTGCCAGAAGCTTGGATACAGGGACCGCCGTGAACTATGGCTACACCTTC
abundance: .
d_gene: .
v_gene: TRBV5-3
j_gene: TRBJ1-2

CDR3aa: CAIRGDSGISYNEQFF
CDR3nt: TGTGCCATCAGGGGGGACTCGGGTATTTCCTACAATGAGCAGTTCTTC
abundance: .
d_gene: .
v_gene: TRBV10-3
j_gene: TRBJ2-1

CDR3aa: CASSDFGLTGELFF
CDR3nt: TGTGCCAGCAGTGACTTTGGACTTACCGGGGAGCTGTTTTTT
abundance: .
d_gene: .
v_gene: TRBV6-5
j_gene: TRBJ2-2

CDR3aa: CSLGGTSGSNEQFF
CDR3nt: TGCAGCCTTGGGGGGACTAGCGGGAGCAATGAGCAGTTCTTC
abundance: once
d_gene: TRBD2
v_gene: TRBV29-1
j_gene: TRBJ2-1

CDR3aa: CASSSGRSTQETQYF
CDR3nt: TGTGCCAGCAGCTCCGGACGGTCAACCCAAGAGACCCAGTACTTC
abundance: few
d_gene: .
v_gene: TRBV5-8
j_gene: TRBJ2-5

CDR3aa: CASSLAGGLASSNEQFF
CDR3nt: TGTGCCAGCAGCTTAGCGGGCGGACTAGCGTCCTCCAATGAGCAGTTCTTC
abundance: .
d_gene: TRBD2
v_gene: TRBV7-9
j_gene: TRBJ2-1

CDR3aa: CASSNRDRDPYNEQFF
CDR3nt: TGCGCCAGCAGTAACCGGGACAGGGACCCCTACAATGAGCAGTTCTTC
abundance: .
d_gene: TRBD1
v_gene: TRBV10-1
j_gene: TRBJ2-1

CDR3aa: CASSLVAGQEQYF
CDR3nt: TGTGCCAGCAGCTTAGTGGCAGGGCAAGAGCAGTACTTC
abundance: .
d_gene: .
v_gene: TRBV7-2
j_gene: TRBJ2-7

CDR3aa: CASSLGQGAQGYTF
CDR3nt: TGTGCCAGCAGCTTGGGGCAGGGGGCGCAGGGCTACACCTTC
abundance: .
d_gene: TRBD1
v_gene: TRBV5-6
j_gene: TRBJ1-2

CDR3aa: CAWSVGIQGAGQFF
CDR3nt: TGTGCCTGGAGTGTCGGGATACAGGGGGCTGGTCAGTTCTTC
abundance: .
d_gene: TRBD1
v_gene: TRBV30
j_gene: TRBJ2-1

CDR3aa: CASRRQNTEAFF
CDR3nt: TGTGCCAGCAGGAGACAGAACACTGAAGCTTTCTTT
abundance: .
d_gene: .
v_gene: TRBV25-1
j_gene: TRBJ1-1

CDR3aa: CASGEGGNQPQHF
CDR3nt: TGTGCCAGCGGAGAGGGGGGGAATCAGCCCCAGCATTTT
abundance: .
d_gene: .
v_gene: TRBV18
j_gene: TRBJ1-5

CDR3aa: CASRQESATNEKLFF
CDR3nt: TGTGCCAGCAGGCAAGAATCTGCAACTAATGAAAAACTGTTTTTT
abundance: .
d_gene: .
v_gene: TRBV2
j_gene: TRBJ1-4

CDR3aa: CSVAGPGGTSGVQETQYF
CDR3nt: TGCAGCGTAGCCGGGCCCGGCGGGACTAGCGGGGTCCAAGAGACCCAGTACTTC
abundance: .
d_gene: TRBD2
v_gene: TRBV29-1
j_gene: TRBJ2-5

CDR3aa: CASGLMAGVTAYNEQFF
CDR3nt: TGTGCTAGTGGTTTGATGGCGGGAGTGACAGCATACAATGAGCAGTTCTTC
abundance: .
d_gene: TRBD2
v_gene: TRBV12-5
j_gene: TRBJ2-1

CDR3aa: CASSIGTGGDQPQHF
CDR3nt: TGTGCCAGTAGTATCGGGACAGGGGGAGACCAGCCCCAGCATTTT
abundance: .
d_gene: TRBD1
v_gene: TRBV19
j_gene: TRBJ1-5

CDR3aa: CASSYSGQSSEKLFF
CDR3nt: TGTGCCAGCAGTTACTCGGGCCAGAGTAGTGAAAAACTGTTTTTT
abundance: .
d_gene: .
v_gene: TRBV6-5
j_gene: TRBJ1-4